These 2 T cell receptor beta chains originate from one sample sequenced in a study of blood T cell repertoires in COVID-19 (dated by TCRdb to 2019 to 2021). To prepare the library, the immunoSEQ multiplex PCR assay was applied. The immuneACCESS repertoire file appears here via TCRdb, limited to in-frame rearrangements. These files lack a portion of the clones; in checked studies, under half of the deficit traces to unresolved V genes, and the cause of the others is not known. This sample is represented by under 110,000 clones; around 93% of them were singletons. The ten largest clonotypes hold roughly 17% of the sample. The sequencing sample was made of peripheral blood. These receptors were obtained from a man aged 45 to 65 with acute or convalescent COVID-19.

The chain joins TRBV6-2 or TRBV6-3 to TRBJ1-6; D is ambiguous. V dropped 5 bases and J dropped 2 bases, with 13 bases sitting between them. The CDR3 covers 16 residues. The germline V gene has CDR1 MNHEY and CDR2 SVGEGT. The CDR3 coding sequence is TGTGCCAGCAGTGCCGGTGGAGGAACCTATAATTCACCCCTCCACTTT. Its translation is CASSAGGGTYNSPLHF.

The chain is built from TRBV4-1 and TRBJ1-2; possibly TRBD1 for D (6 bases). V lost 1 base and J 5 bases, leaving 11 bases between the germline ends. Germline loops: CDR1 MGHRA, CDR2 YSYEKL. This CDR3 region has 14 residues. The DNA of the CDR3 is TGCGCCAGCAGCCAAGGAGGGGGGGTGTATGGCTACACCTTC. This encodes CASSQGGGVYGYTF.